This is a list of T cell receptor beta chains from one sample in a study of cytomegalovirus exposure and HLA in healthy donors. The protocol was immunoSEQ multiplex PCR, while the TCRdb copy is restricted to in-frame clones and leaves out a portion. The sample lists approximately 110,000 clones; about four fifths were seen once. Sequenced material: PBMCs. Receptors originate from a middle-aged man in good health and CMV-seronegative. Each CDR3 is given with its conserved first and last residue. D genes are given only for firm matches. Expanded clones get a size class; other rows say once, few or many, or leave the size out.

clone size	D gene	J gene	V gene	CDR3 protein	CDR3 DNA
.	.	TRBJ2-2	TRBV14	CASSRFGTPGELFF	TGTGCCAGCAGCCGATTCGGGACTCCCGGGGAGCTGTTTTTT
.	TRBD1	TRBJ2-2	TRBV9	CASREGQGITGELFF	TGTGCCAGCAGAGAGGGACAGGGAATCACCGGGGAGCTGTTTTTT
.	.	TRBJ1-4	TRBV7-8	CASSPGSDEKLFF	TGTGCCAGCAGCCCGGGGTCGGATGAAAAACTGTTTTTT
.	.	TRBJ1-1	TRBV5-8	CASSLVVNTEAFF	TGTGCCAGCAGCTTGGTAGTGAACACTGAAGCTTTCTTT
.	.	TRBJ1-1	TRBV7-3	CASSLTGVNTEAFF	TGTGCCAGCAGCTTAACTGGAGTGAACACTGAAGCTTTCTTT
.	.	TRBJ1-1	TRBV19	CASSLVRLNTEAFF	TGTGCCAGTAGTCTCGTTCGGTTAAACACTGAAGCTTTCTTT
.	.	TRBJ2-7	TRBV19	CASSIRGLGGYEQYF	TGTGCCAGTAGTATCCGAGGTCTGGGGGGCTACGAGCAGTACTTC
.	TRBD1	TRBJ2-7	TRBV27	CAITPGQVVYEQYF	TGTGCCATCACCCCTGGACAGGTCGTCTACGAGCAGTACTTC
few	.	TRBJ1-5	TRBV4-2	CASSQEAGGYSSNQPQHF	TGTGCCAGCAGCCAAGAAGCGGGGGGCTACAGTAGCAATCAGCCCCAGCATTTT
few	.	TRBJ2-1	TRBV9	CASSVENLGVMPNEQFF	TGTGCCAGCAGCGTAGAAAACCTCGGGGTTATGCCCAATGAGCAGTTCTTC
once	TRBD1	TRBJ1-1	TRBV25-1	CASRDRGGIAEAFF	TGTGCCAGCAGAGACAGGGGTGGAATCGCTGAAGCTTTCTTT
.	TRBD1	TRBJ1-4	TRBV14	CASSQLTGNEKLFF	TGTGCCAGCAGCCAACTGACAGGGAATGAAAAACTGTTTTTT
.	TRBD1	TRBJ2-1	TRBV4-2	CASSHATPGQGANEQFF	TGTGCCAGCAGCCATGCAACTCCGGGACAGGGGGCGAATGAGCAGTTCTTC
.	TRBD1	TRBJ2-1	TRBV7-2	CASSLRDRAYNEQFF	TGTGCCAGCAGCTTAAGGGACAGGGCCTACAATGAGCAGTTCTTC
few	TRBD1	TRBJ1-3	TRBV19	CASSPTGGTGNTIYF	TGTGCCAGTAGCCCAACAGGGGGAACAGGAAACACCATATATTTT
few	TRBD1	TRBJ1-2	TRBV9	CASSEGTGQIYGYTF	TGTGCCAGCAGCGAGGGAACGGGACAGATCTATGGCTACACCTTC
few	.	TRBJ1-5	TRBV7-9	CASSPDGWQGRNQPQHF	TGTGCCAGCAGCCCAGACGGGTGGCAGGGGAGAAATCAGCCCCAGCATTTT
.	TRBD1	TRBJ2-6	TRBV18	CASSPRTRDRDNSGANVLTF	TGTGCCAGCTCACCGAGGACCCGGGACAGGGATAACTCTGGGGCCAACGTCCTGACTTTC
few	.	TRBJ1-5	TRBV4-1	CASSQDPSRGSRQPQHF	TGCGCCAGCAGCCAAGATCCCAGCAGGGGAAGCAGGCAGCCCCAGCATTTT
.	.	TRBJ2-5	TRBV7-6	CASSQVQGETQYF	TGTGCCAGCAGCCAAGTCCAGGGAGAGACCCAGTACTTC
.	TRBD2	TRBJ2-2	TRBV4-3	CASSQQGLAGTGELFF	TGCGCCAGCAGCCAACAGGGACTAGCAGGCACCGGGGAGCTGTTTTTT
.	.	TRBJ1-3	TRBV5-6	CASSSISNSGNTIYF	TGTGCCAGCAGCTCCATATCTAACTCTGGAAACACCATATATTTT
.	TRBD1	TRBJ1-5	TRBV27	CASRKTGVSQPQHF	TGTGCCAGCAGAAAAACAGGGGTTTCTCAGCCCCAGCATTTT
.	.	TRBJ2-2	TRBV6-5	CASSYIGGYDTGELFF	TGTGCCAGCAGTTACATCGGGGGATACGACACCGGGGAGCTGTTTTTT
.	TRBD1	TRBJ2-2	TRBV6-5	CASSYRGTGELFF	TGTGCCAGTAGTTACAGGGGAACCGGGGAGCTGTTTTTT
.	TRBD2	TRBJ2-7	TRBV7-2	CASSLASGGSAYEQYF	TGTGCCAGCAGCTTGGCTAGCGGGGGAAGCGCCTACGAGCAGTACTTC
few	.	TRBJ2-2	TRBV4-3	CASSQDRGRGLFF	TGCGCCAGCAGCCAAGATAGGGGGAGGGGGCTGTTTTTT
.	.	TRBJ2-2	TRBV7-9	CASSSGTPNTGELFF	TGTGCCAGCAGCTCCGGGACACCGAACACCGGGGAGCTGTTTTTT
.	TRBD1	TRBJ2-7	TRBV4-1	CASSLGTVLLYEQYF	TGCGCCAGCAGCCTTGGGACAGTCCTCCTCTACGAGCAGTACTTC
.	.	TRBJ2-5	TRBV12-5	CASGSLRGAETQYF	TGTGCTAGTGGGTCTCTCAGGGGAGCAGAGACCCAGTACTTC
.	.	TRBJ1-2	TRBV11-2	CASSPPGWEAISRVYGYTF	TGTGCCAGCAGCCCCCCAGGTTGGGAGGCAATTTCACGGGTATATGGCTACACCTTC
.	TRBD1	TRBJ1-2	TRBV30	CAWTLLVTGGASGYTF	TGTGCCTGGACCCTTTTGGTAACAGGGGGCGCCTCTGGCTACACCTTC
.	.	TRBJ1-5	TRBV28	CASSLIQNYLNQPQHF	TGTGCCAGCAGTTTAATACAGAATTACCTAAATCAGCCCCAGCATTTT
.	.	TRBJ1-2	TRBV5-4	CASHNRSNYGYTF	TGTGCCAGTCATAACCGGAGTAACTATGGCTACACCTTC
.	TRBD1	TRBJ1-2	TRBV25-1	CASSEYPGPGQIYGYTF	TGTGCCAGCAGTGAATATCCCGGCCCGGGACAGATTTATGGCTACACCTTC
few	.	TRBJ2-1	TRBV4-2	CASSQEVQVLYNEQFF	TGTGCCAGCAGCCAAGAGGTCCAGGTCCTATACAATGAGCAGTTCTTC
.	TRBD1	TRBJ1-6	TRBV7-9	CASSLSGTVNSPLHF	TGTGCCAGCAGCTTATCCGGGACAGTTAATTCACCCCTCCACTTT
.	.	TRBJ1-2	TRBV6-5	CASSPSYGYTF	TGTGCCAGCAGTCCCAGCTATGGCTACACCTTC
.	.	TRBJ2-4	TRBV5-4	CASSLSEKNSQYF	TGTGCCAGCAGCTTGTCCGAGAAAAACAGTCAGTACTTC
.	TRBD1	TRBJ1-1	TRBV6-1	CASSEDRGVGSTEAFF	TGTGCCAGCAGTGAGGACAGGGGGGTAGGAAGCACTGAAGCTTTCTTT